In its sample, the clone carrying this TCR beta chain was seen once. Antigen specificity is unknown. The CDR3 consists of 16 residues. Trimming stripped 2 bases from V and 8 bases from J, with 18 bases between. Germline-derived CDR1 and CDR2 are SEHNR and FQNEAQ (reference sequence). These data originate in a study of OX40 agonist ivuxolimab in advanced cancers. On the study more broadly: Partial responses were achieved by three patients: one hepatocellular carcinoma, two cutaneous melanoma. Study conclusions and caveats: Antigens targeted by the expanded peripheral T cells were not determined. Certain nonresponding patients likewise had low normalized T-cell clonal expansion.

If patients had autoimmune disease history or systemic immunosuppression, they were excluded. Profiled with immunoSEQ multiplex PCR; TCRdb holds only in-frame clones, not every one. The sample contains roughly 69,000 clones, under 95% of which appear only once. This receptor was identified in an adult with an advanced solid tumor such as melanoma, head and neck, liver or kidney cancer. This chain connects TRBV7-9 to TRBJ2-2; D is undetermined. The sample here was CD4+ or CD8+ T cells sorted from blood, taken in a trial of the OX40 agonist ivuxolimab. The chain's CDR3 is CASSLWSPSSVGELFF. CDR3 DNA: TGTGCCAGCAGCTTATGGTCCCCATCATCGGTTGGGGAGCTGTTTTTT.